Sequencing of this T cell receptor (beta chain) was carried out in a study of blood T cell repertoires in COVID-19. The CDR3 has 12 amino acids. Germline CDR1 SGHTA, CDR2 FQGTGA. V was trimmed by 1 base and J by 5 bases, leaving 5 bases between them. Clones were sequenced by immunoSEQ multiplex PCR, and TCRdb holds only the in-frame ones, with some missing. The sample consists of 250,000 to 300,000 clones, roughly 87% of them appearing once. The sample was peripheral blood. The J gene is TRBJ2-5, the V gene TRBV7-3, with D possibly being TRBD2 (5 bases). The origin of this receptor is a woman aged 45-60 years who had recovered from COVID-19. The CDR3 coding sequence is TGTGCCAGCAGCTTAAGCGGGGAGACCCAGTACTTC. Its translation is CASSLSGETQYF.